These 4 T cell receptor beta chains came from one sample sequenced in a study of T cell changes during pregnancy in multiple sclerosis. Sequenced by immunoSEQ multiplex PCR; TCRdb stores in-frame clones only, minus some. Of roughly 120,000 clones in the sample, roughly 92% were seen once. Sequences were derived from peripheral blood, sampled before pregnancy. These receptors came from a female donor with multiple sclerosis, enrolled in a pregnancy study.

The CDR3 sequence is CASSPALFGQGNQPQHF. CDR3 coding DNA: TGTGCCAGTAGTCCTGCCCTTTTTGGACAGGGGAATCAGCCCCAGCATTTT. The V and J genes are TRBV19 and TRBJ1-5; 9 bases map to TRBD1. The V and J ends lost 5 bases and 4 bases, in that order; junction bases with no gene match: 12. The CDR3 length is 17 residues. CDR1 and CDR2 (germline): LNHDA, SQIVND (reference sequence).

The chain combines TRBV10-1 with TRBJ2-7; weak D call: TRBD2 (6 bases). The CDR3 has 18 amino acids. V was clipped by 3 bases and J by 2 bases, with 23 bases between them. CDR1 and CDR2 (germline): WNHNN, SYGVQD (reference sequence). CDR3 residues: CASSEQITGLGRPYEQYF. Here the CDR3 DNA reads TGCGCCAGCAGTGAACAAATTACGGGACTGGGGAGGCCCTACGAGCAGTACTTC.

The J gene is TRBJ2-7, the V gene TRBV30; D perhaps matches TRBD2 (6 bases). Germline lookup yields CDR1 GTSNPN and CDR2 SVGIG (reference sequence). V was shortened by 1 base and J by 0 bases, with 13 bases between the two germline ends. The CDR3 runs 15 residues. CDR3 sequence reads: CAWSGWDFSSYEQYF. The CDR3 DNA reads TGTGCCTGGAGTGGATGGGACTTCAGCTCCTACGAGCAGTACTTC.

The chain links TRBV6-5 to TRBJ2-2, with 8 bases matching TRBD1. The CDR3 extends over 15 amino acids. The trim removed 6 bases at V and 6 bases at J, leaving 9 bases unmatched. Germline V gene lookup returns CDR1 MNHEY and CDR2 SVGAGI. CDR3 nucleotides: TGTGCCAGCAGCTCAGGGGGCATGGGGGCCGGGGAGCTGTTTTTT. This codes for CASSSGGMGAGELFF.